The 32 T cell receptor beta chains below all came from one sample that was sequenced in a study of blood T cells in healthy people across ages. With a J-beta primer mix and a sample-barcoded 5' primer, a second PCR ran 7 to 11 cycles. TCRdb analysed the 5' RACE reads with MiXCR anew, one entry per CDR3 protein. The profile shows 1.5 million to 2 million distinct CDR3 sequences, 28% of them singletons. The sample taken for sequencing was blood. The receptors were sampled from a woman in her thirties in good health.

The rearrangement joins TRBV6-5 to TRBJ1-6; 11 bases agree with TRBD1. The CDR3 extends over 18 amino acids. Per germline, CDR1 MNHEY and CDR2 SVGAGI. J gave up 7 bases and V 2 bases, and 10 bases lay outside the gene matches. CDR3 in amino acids: CASSYARVGTGGNSPLHF. For the CDR3, the DNA is TGTGCCAGCAGTTACGCTAGAGTCGGGACAGGGGGAAATTCACCCCTCCACTTT.

This clonotype showed up many times. The V call is TRBV5-1, the J call TRBJ2-7, with a possible D match to TRBD1 (6 bases). Trimming stripped 0 bases from V and 5 bases from J, with 12 bases between. This CDR3 contains 14 residues. Germline CDR1 and CDR2: SGHRS and YFSETQ. The CDR3: CASSLGQGLNEQYF. Here the CDR3 DNA reads TGCGCCAGCAGCTTGGGGCAGGGGCTAAACGAGCAGTACTTC.

This clonotype was detected ten times or more. CDR3 in amino acids: CASSGQGAGANVLTF. The CDR3 region has the DNA TGTGCCAGCAGTGGGCAGGGTGCCGGGGCCAACGTCCTGACTTTC. The rearrangement joins TRBV25-1 to TRBJ2-6; D possibly corresponds to TRBD1 (5 bases). The CDR3 consists of 15 residues. The germline gives CDR1 MGHDK, CDR2 SYGVNS. V was shortened by 4 bases and J by 4 bases, with 11 bases between the two germline ends. The entire variable domain, with the rest obtained from reference TRBV25-1 and TRBJ2-6, is as follows: EADIYQTPRYLVIGTGKKITLECSQTMGHDKMYWYQQDPGMELHLIHYSYGVNSTEKGDLSSESTVSRIRTEHFPLTLESARPSHTSQYLCASSGQGAGANVLTFGAGSRLTVL.

V usage is TRBV12-3 or TRBV12-4 and J usage is TRBJ1-2; no reliable D call. There are 15 residues in the CDR3. V lost 2 bases to trimming and J lost 8 bases, with 18 bases between them. The CDR3 DNA reads TGTGCCAGCAGTTTATTGAGAAGCTTATCCGACGGCTACACCTTC. Its translation: CASSLLRSLSDGYTF.

The chain is built from TRBV13 and TRBJ1-6, with TRBD1 identical over 7 bases. Germline V gives CDR1 PRHDT, CDR2 FYEKMQ (reference sequence). The CDR3 is 18 amino acids. The V segment lost 4 bases and the J segment 2 bases; nucleotides outside the gene matches: 11. Written as DNA, the CDR3 is TGTGCCAGCAGCTCCCCCGGATCGACAGGGACCTATAATTCACCCCTCCACTTT. Protein product: CASSSPGSTGTYNSPLHF. Based on the CDR3 plus reference TRBV13 and TRBJ1-6, the full variable domain is AAGVIQSPRHLIKEKRETATLKCYPIPRHDTVYWYQQGPGQDPQFLISFYEKMQSDKGSIPDRFSAQQFSDYHSELNMSSLELGDSALYFCASSSPGSTGTYNSPLHFGNGTRLTVT.

This clonotype showed up just a few times. V and J are TRBV6-6 and TRBJ2-1, with a tentative D call TRBD2 (6 bases). In germline, CDR1 is MNHNY, CDR2 SVGAGI (reference sequence). The CDR3 contains 12 residues. V lost 2 bases, J lost 15 bases, and 14 bases lay in between. The CDR3 DNA follows: TGTGCCAGCAGTTACCTCGGCTGGGAGGCGTTCTTC. Translating it yields CASSYLGWEAFF.

CDR3 loop: CASSGTQGRESQPQHF. DNA for the CDR3: TGCGCCAGCAGCGGGACACAGGGGCGTGAAAGTCAGCCCCAGCATTTT. The chain is built from TRBV5-1 and TRBJ1-5; 7 positions agree with TRBD1. This CDR3 is 16 amino acids long. With V trimmed by 4 bases and J by 6 bases, 13 bases remained unmatched. CDR1 and CDR2 (germline): SGHRS, YFSETQ.

This chain uses TRBV3-1 with TRBJ2-5; tentatively, D is TRBD2 (5 bases). The CDR3 is 13 amino acids. The V end was cut by 4 bases, the J end by 11 bases, with 17 bases between. Per germline, CDR1 LGHDT and CDR2 YNNKEL (reference sequence). The CDR3: CASSPSRMREQYF. CDR3 coding DNA: TGTGCCAGCAGCCCCTCGAGAATGAGGGAGCAGTACTTC.

On this clonotype itself: This may be a read error: a much more frequent sequence differs by one nucleotide. The chain joins TRBV6-2 or TRBV6-3 to TRBJ2-1; the D call may be TRBD1 or TRBD2 (7 bases each). Matching the DNA end better, TRBJ2-7 makes the J call doubtful. Germline values: CDR1 MNHEY, CDR2 SVGEGT. The CDR3 extends over 14 amino acids. The CDR3 protein is CATGRGQFYNEQYF. CDR3 nucleotide sequence: TGTGCCACGGGGAGGGGACAGTTCTACAATGAGCAGTACTTC.

This clonotype was observed a few times. In nucleotides, the CDR3 is TGTGCCACCAGCAGAAACAGGGGCTCCTATAATTCACCCCTCCACTTT. This encodes CATSRNRGSYNSPLHF. The chain is built from TRBV15 and TRBJ1-6, with 7 bases identical to TRBD1. V shed 2 bases, J shed 0 bases, and the junction held 1 base outside the gene matches. The CDR3 loop spans 16 amino acids. Germline lookup yields CDR1 LNHNV and CDR2 YYDKDF (reference sequence).

The rearrangement links TRBV4-2 to TRBJ2-5; D is uncertain. Germline CDR1 reads LGHNA; CDR2 reads YNFKEQ. Trimming took 3 bases from V and 6 from J, leaving 17 bases between them. The CDR3 totals 15 residues. CDR3 protein: CASSHTDGQAKTQYF. The DNA for the CDR3 is TGTGCCAGCAGCCATACAGACGGTCAAGCGAAGACCCAGTACTTC.

The chain carries TRBV20-1 and TRBJ2-7; 14 positions match TRBD2. Per the germline V gene, CDR1 is DFQATT and CDR2 is SNEGSKA (reference sequence). There are 15 residues in the CDR3. Trimming at V came to 6 bases and at J to 6 bases, leaving 10 bases not matched to a gene. This CDR3 reads CSATGLAGAEAEQYF. CDR3 nucleotides: TGCAGTGCGACGGGACTAGCGGGAGCTGAGGCCGAGCAGTACTTC.

This clonotype was found many times. The V call is TRBV29-1, the J call TRBJ2-7; D not resolved. Germline lookup yields CDR1 SQVTM and CDR2 ANQGSEA. CDR3 length: 12 residues. With 1 base removed from V and 9 bases from J, the gap between germline ends came to 13 bases. CDR3 coding DNA: TGCAGCGTTGAAGTCCCCGCCGGTGGGCAGTACTTC. It translates to CSVEVPAGGQYF.

V is TRBV28 and J is TRBJ1-6; TRBD1 aligns across 7 bases. V lost 3 bases to trimming and J lost 12 bases; unmatched junction nucleotides: 8. This CDR3 is 14 amino acids long. CDR1 and CDR2 from the germline V gene are MDHEN and SYDVKM. CDR3 coding DNA: TGTGCCAGCAGTTTGGAAGGGGGCAGGGAACCCCTCCACTTT. Translating gives CASSLEGGREPLHF.

This clonotype was observed a handful of times. The rearrangement joins TRBV5-1 to TRBJ1-1; TRBD1 agrees at 7 bases. V dropped 4 bases and J dropped 5; count of bases not matched to a gene: 5. The CDR3 runs to 13 residues. Looked up from germline, CDR1 is SGHRS and CDR2 is YFSETQ. The CDR3 region has the DNA TGCGCCAGCAGCACGGGACAGTCGACTGAAGCTTTCTTT. Translated: CASSTGQSTEAFF.

Many counts were recorded for this clonotype. The chain employs TRBV28 and TRBJ2-1; D possibly matches TRBD1 or TRBD2 (5 bases each). V was trimmed by 4 bases and J by 3 bases, leaving 13 bases between them. There are 15 residues in the CDR3. Germline lookup yields CDR1 MDHEN and CDR2 SYDVKM. DNA of the CDR3: TGTGCCAGCAGTTCCGACAGAGGGGACTACAATGAGCAGTTCTTC. This codes for CASSSDRGDYNEQFF.

This clonotype was recorded at least ten times. This sequence joins TRBV27 and TRBJ1-5; D is ambiguous. V was pared by 2 bases and J by 3 bases, with 14 bases between. This CDR3 is 16 amino acids long. From germline, CDR1 is MNHEY and CDR2 SMNVEV (reference sequence). This CDR3 is CASSLGAPQFNQPQHF. The CDR3 DNA is TGTGCCAGCAGTTTAGGCGCCCCACAGTTCAATCAGCCCCAGCATTTT.

This clonotype was detected ten times or more. The junction does not match germline at one end; this may be a read error. This chain uses TRBV5-1 with TRBJ2-7; 10 nucleotides agree with TRBD2. The CDR3 has 15 amino acids. Germline V gene sequence: CDR1 SGHRS, CDR2 YFSETQ. CDR3 in DNA: TGTGCCAGCAGCTTAGCTAGCGGGAGCTCCTACGAGCAGTACTTC. Protein: CASSLASGSSYEQYF.

This chain joins TRBV2 and TRBJ2-3; 12 bases are a match to TRBD2. This CDR3 comprises 14 residues. V lost 8 bases, J lost 5 bases, and 5 bases stayed unmatched. From germline, CDR1 is SNHLY and CDR2 FYNNEI. CDR3 nucleotide sequence: TGTGCCAGCCGCGCTAGCGGGGGGGTAGATACGCAGTATTTT. Its translation: CASRASGGVDTQYF. The full variable domain, its missing parts supplied by reference TRBV2 and TRBJ2-3, is EPEVTQTPSHQVTQMGQEVILRCVPISNHLYFYWYRQILGQKVEFLVSFYNNEISEKSEIFDDQFSVERPDGSNFTLKIRSTKLEDSAMYFCASRASGGVDTQYFGPGTRLTVL.

This clonotype was counted only a few times. The chain combines TRBV3-1 with TRBJ2-7, with TRBD1 matching 7 bases. The germline V gene has CDR1 LGHDT and CDR2 YNNKEL (reference sequence). The V segment lost 6 bases and the J segment 5 bases; nucleotides outside the gene matches: 7. The CDR3 is 13 residues long. Here the CDR3 reads CASSLRGQDEQYF. The CDR3 DNA sequence: TGTGCCAGCAGTTTAAGGGGGCAGGACGAGCAGTACTTC.

V and J are TRBV18 and TRBJ2-5, with a weak D call TRBD2 (7 bases). Germline lookup yields CDR1 KGHSH and CDR2 LQKENI. The V and J ends lost 6 bases and 5 bases respectively, with 13 bases between them. The CDR3 has 13 amino acids. As DNA, the CDR3 is TGTGCCAGCTCGGGGGGGCAGACGGAGACCCAGTACTTC. Protein sequence: CASSGGQTETQYF. Complete variable domain (other parts from reference TRBV18 and TRBJ2-5): NAGVMQNPRHLVRRRGQEARLRCSPMKGHSHVYWYRQLPEEGLKFMVYLQKENIIDESGMPKERFSAEFPKEGPSILRIQQVVRGDSAAYFCASSGGQTETQYFGPGTRLLVL.

The chain joins TRBV12-3 or TRBV12-4 to TRBJ2-1; D is undetermined. There are 11 residues in the CDR3. V was trimmed by 8 bases and J by 6 bases, leaving 8 bases between them. The CDR3 loop reads CASGTPNEQFF. The CDR3 DNA is TGTGCCAGCGGAACCCCCAATGAGCAGTTCTTC.

This rearrangement joins TRBV6-1 to TRBJ1-4, with TRBD1 as a possible D gene (5 bases). The CDR3 has 13 residues. Germline CDR1 reads MNHNS; CDR2 reads SASEGT. V was trimmed by 1 base and J by 16 bases, leaving 16 bases between them. CDR3 sequence: CASSEVPGPGSFF. CDR3 bases: TGTGCCAGCAGTGAAGTACCGGGACCCGGTTCGTTTTTT.

This chain connects TRBV4-1 to TRBJ1-5; 7 bases align to TRBD1. CDR3 length: 15 residues. The germline gives CDR1 MGHRA, CDR2 YSYEKL. V dropped 1 base and J dropped 7; count of bases not matched to a gene: 7. CDR3 loop: CASSQADRVEQPQHF. For the CDR3, the DNA is TGCGCCAGCAGCCAAGCTGACAGGGTAGAGCAGCCCCAGCATTTT.

This chain uses TRBV14 with TRBJ1-2; 8 bases align to TRBD1. CDR1 and CDR2 (germline): SGHDN, FVKESK. V lost 0 bases to trimming and J lost 8 bases; unmatched junction nucleotides: 5. The CDR3 totals 14 residues. CDR3 region: CASSQEDRAQGYTF. For the CDR3, the DNA is TGTGCCAGCAGCCAAGAGGACAGGGCGCAAGGCTACACCTTC.

Notes on this clonotype: At one boundary the junction diverges from the germline segment, which might be a read error. The chain recombines TRBV5-1 with TRBJ1-6; a possible D gene is TRBD1 (5 bases). There are 14 residues in the CDR3. In germline, CDR1 is SGHRS, CDR2 YFSETQ. The CDR3, as DNA: TGCGCCAGTGCTCCCGGACATTATAATTCACCCCCCCACTTT. As protein: CASAPGHYNSPPHF.

This clonotype was counted only a few times. This chain links TRBV29-1 with TRBJ2-1, with TRBD1 matching 8 bases. The germline V gene has CDR1 SQVTM and CDR2 ANQGSEA. Trimming removed 6 bases from V and 7 bases from J; junction bases left unmatched: 17. CDR3 length: 16 amino acids. CDR3 in amino acids: CSVAPPRAGGVNEQFF. CDR3 DNA sequence: TGCAGCGTCGCCCCCCCTCGGGCAGGGGGCGTGAATGAGCAGTTCTTC.

This clonotype was seen only once. The chain joins TRBV12-3 or TRBV12-4 to TRBJ2-5, with 7 bases identical to TRBD2. The CDR3 spans 14 residues. The trim removed 5 bases at V and 2 bases at J, leaving 5 bases unmatched. DNA for the CDR3: TGTGCCAGCAGTCGCCTAGCGGCGCAAGAGACCCAGTACTTC. Translating it yields CASSRLAAQETQYF.

This clonotype has a handful of counts. V usage is TRBV27 and J usage is TRBJ2-5; 10 bases agree with TRBD2. The closer fit of TRBJ2-7 to the DNA end suggests the J call may be wrong. This CDR3 spans 18 amino acids. CDR1 is MNHEY, CDR2 SMNVEV, per germline (reference sequence). CDR3 sequence: CASSLYRPLLAGDGEQYF. As DNA, the CDR3 is TGTGCCAGCAGTCTCTACCGGCCCTTGCTAGCGGGAGACGGCGAGCAGTACTTC.

This clonotype has only a few counts. The rearrangement uses TRBV12-3 or TRBV12-4 and TRBJ2-1, with 7 positions matching TRBD2. With V trimmed by 7 bases and J by 5 bases, 14 bases remained unmatched. The length of the CDR3 is 16 residues. The CDR3 loop reads CASTRRPSGADNEQFF. As DNA, the CDR3 is TGTGCCAGCACCCGACGTCCTAGCGGAGCTGACAATGAGCAGTTCTTC.

This clonotype was counted between two and nine times. This chain links TRBV5-1 with TRBJ2-3; D is unclear. V was cut by 6 bases and J by 6 bases, with 11 bases left in between. Germline assignment: CDR1 SGHRS and CDR2 YFSETQ. CDR3 size: 12 residues. The CDR3 DNA sequence: TGCGCCAGCAACTCCTTCGGGGATACGCAGTATTTT. Translated, it gives CASNSFGDTQYF.

V gene TRBV5-1 combines with J gene TRBJ2-7; D may be TRBD1 (5 bases). Germline loops: CDR1 SGHRS, CDR2 YFSETQ. The V end lost 4 bases, the J end lost 3 bases, and 11 bases lay between the germline ends. The length of the CDR3 is 13 residues. CDR3 sequence: CASSGAWGYEQYF. Here the CDR3 DNA reads TGCGCCAGCAGCGGGGCCTGGGGCTACGAGCAGTACTTC.